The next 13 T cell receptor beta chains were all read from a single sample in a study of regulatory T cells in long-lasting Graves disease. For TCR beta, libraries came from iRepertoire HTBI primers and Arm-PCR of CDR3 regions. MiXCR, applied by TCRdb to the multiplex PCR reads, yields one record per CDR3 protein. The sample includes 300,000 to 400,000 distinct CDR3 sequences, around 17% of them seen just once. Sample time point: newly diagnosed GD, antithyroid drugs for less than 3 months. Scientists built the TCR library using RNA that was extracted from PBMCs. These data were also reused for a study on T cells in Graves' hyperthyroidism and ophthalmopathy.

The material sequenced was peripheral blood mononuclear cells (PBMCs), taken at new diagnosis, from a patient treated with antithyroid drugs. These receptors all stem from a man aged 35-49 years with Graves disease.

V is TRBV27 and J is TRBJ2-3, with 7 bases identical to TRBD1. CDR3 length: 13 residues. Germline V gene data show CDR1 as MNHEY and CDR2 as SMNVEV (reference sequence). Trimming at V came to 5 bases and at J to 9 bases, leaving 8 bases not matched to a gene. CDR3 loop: CASSEQTGRTQYF. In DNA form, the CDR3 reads TGTGCCAGCAGTGAACAGACAGGGCGGACGCAGTATTTT.

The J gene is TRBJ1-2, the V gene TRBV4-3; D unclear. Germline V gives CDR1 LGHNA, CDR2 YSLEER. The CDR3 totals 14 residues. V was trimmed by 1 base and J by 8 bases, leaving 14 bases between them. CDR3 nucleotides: TGCGCCAGCAGCCAAGTCGCCGGACGAGGGGGCTACACCTTC. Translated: CASSQVAGRGGYTF.

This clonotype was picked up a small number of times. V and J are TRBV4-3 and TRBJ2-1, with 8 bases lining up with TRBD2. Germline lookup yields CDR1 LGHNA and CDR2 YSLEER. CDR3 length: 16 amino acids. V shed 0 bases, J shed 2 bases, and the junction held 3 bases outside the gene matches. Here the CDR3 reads CASSQEPGGAYNEQFF. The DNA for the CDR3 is TGCGCCAGCAGCCAAGAACCCGGGGGGGCCTACAATGAGCAGTTCTTC.

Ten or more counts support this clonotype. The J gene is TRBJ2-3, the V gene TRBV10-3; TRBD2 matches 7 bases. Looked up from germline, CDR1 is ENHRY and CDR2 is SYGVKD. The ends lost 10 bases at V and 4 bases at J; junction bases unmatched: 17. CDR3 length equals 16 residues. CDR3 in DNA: TGTGCCACTGCGATGGGGGAGCGGGGCCGCGCAGATACGCAGTATTTT. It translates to CATAMGERGRADTQYF.

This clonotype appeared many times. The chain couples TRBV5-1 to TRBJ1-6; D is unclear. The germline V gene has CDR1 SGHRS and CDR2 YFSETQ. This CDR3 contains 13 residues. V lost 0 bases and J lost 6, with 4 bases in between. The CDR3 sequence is CASSLVSNSPLHF. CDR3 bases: TGCGCCAGCAGCTTGGTTAGTAATTCACCCCTCCACTTT. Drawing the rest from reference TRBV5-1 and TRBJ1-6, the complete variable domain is KAGVTQTPRYLIKTRGQQVTLSCSPISGHRSVSWYQQTPGQGLQFLFEYFSETQRNKGNFPGRFSGRQFSNSRSEMNVSTLELGDSALYLCASSLVSNSPLHFGNGTRLTVT.

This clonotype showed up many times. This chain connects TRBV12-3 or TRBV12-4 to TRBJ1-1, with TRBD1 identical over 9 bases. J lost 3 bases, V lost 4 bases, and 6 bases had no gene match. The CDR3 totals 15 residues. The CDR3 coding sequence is TGTGCCAGCAGTTCTCAACAGGGGGCGGACACTGAAGCTTTCTTT. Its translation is CASSSQQGADTEAFF.

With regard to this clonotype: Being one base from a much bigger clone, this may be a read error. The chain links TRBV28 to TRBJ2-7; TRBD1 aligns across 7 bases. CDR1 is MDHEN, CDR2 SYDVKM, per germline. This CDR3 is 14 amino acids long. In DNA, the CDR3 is TGTGTCAGCAGCCTTCGGACAGGCCGCTACGAGCAGTACTTC. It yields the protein CVSSLRTGRYEQYF.

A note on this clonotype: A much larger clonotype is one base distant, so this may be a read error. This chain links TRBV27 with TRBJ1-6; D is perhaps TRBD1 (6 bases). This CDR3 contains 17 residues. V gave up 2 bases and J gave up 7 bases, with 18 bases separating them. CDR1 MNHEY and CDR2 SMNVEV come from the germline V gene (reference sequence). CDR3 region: CASSLEYPGAGNSPLHF. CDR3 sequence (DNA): TGTGCCAGCAGTTTAGAGTATCCGGGGGCAGGAAATTCACCCCTCCACTTT.

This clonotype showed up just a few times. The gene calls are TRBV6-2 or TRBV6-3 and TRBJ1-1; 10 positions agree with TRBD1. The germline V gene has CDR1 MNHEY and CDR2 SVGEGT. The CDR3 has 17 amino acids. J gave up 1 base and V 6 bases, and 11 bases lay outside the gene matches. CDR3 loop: CASSAVDRGPSNTEAFF. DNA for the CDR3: TGTGCCAGCAGCGCAGTAGACAGGGGGCCGTCGAACACTGAAGCTTTCTTT.

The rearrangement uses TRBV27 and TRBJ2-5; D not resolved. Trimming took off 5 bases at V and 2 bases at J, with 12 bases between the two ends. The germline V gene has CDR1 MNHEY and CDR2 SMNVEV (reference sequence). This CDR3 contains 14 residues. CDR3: CASSVRTLQETQYF. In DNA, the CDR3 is TGTGCCAGCAGTGTTAGGACCCTACAAGAGACCCAGTACTTC.

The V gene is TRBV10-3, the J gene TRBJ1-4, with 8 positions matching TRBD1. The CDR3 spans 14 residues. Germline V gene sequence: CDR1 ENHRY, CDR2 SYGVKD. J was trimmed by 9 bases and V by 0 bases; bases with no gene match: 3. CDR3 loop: CAISESTGVQKLFF. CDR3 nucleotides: TGTGCCATCAGTGAGTCGACAGGGGTTCAAAAACTGTTTTTT.

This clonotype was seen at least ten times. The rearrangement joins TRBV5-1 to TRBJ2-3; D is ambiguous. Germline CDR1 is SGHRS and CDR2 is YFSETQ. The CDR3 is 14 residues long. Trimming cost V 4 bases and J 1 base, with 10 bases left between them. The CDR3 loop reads CASSRRTGTDTQYF. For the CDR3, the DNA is TGCGCCAGCAGCCGTCGTACAGGCACAGATACGCAGTATTTT.

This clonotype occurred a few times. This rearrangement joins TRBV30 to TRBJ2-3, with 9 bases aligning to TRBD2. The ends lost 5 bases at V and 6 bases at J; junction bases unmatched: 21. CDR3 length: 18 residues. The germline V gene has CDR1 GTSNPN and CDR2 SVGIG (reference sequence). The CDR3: CAWAHPPGLATLRDTQYF. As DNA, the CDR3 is TGTGCCTGGGCCCACCCGCCGGGACTAGCCACTCTGAGGGATACGCAGTATTTT.